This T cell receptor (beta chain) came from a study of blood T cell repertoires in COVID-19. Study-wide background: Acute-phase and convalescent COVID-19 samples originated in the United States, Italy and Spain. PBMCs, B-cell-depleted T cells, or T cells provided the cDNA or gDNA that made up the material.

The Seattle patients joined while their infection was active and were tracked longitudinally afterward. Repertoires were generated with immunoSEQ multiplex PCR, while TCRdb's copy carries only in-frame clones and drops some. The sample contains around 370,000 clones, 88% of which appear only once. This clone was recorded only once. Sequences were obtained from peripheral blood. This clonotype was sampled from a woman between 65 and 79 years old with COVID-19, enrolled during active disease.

Written as DNA, the CDR3 is TGTGCAAGTCGCTTAGCGGGGACAGGTCGTGAAGAAAAACTGTTTTTT. Protein: CASRLAGTGREEKLFF. The chain uses TRBV12-2 and TRBJ1-4; the D call TRBD1 from the table was never checked on the DNA. TRBV12-2 is a pseudogene. The CDR3 length is 16 residues.